The rows below give T cell receptor beta chains drawn from one sample of a study of T cell responses to AZD1222 COVID-19 vaccine. Using immunoSEQ multiplex PCR, the repertoire was profiled, and TCRdb retains in-frame clones only, with some absent. The data contain 80,000 to 95,000 clones, around 80% of them singletons. Specimen: peripheral blood, collected on day 0 of AZD1222 vaccination. These receptors were collected from an adult in good health. CDR3s include the opening cysteine and the closing phenylalanine or tryptophan. D genes are given only for firm matches. Clone size, where shown, is once, few, many, or a class for clones that have expanded.

abundance	v_gene	j_gene	d_gene	CDR3nt	CDR3aa
.	TRBV5-1	TRBJ1-2	TRBD1	TGCGCCAGCAGCTTGGGCTTTCGGGACAGGGGTTTGGGCTACACCTTC	CASSLGFRDRGLGYTF
few	TRBV6-5	TRBJ2-4	.	TGTGCCAGCAGTCGGGGGACAGCCAAAAACATTCAGTACTTC	CASSRGTAKNIQYF
few	TRBV29-1	TRBJ2-3	TRBD2	TGCAGCGTTGAAGGGCGGGAGTATAGAGATACGCAGTATTTT	CSVEGREYRDTQYF
.	TRBV18	TRBJ2-5	TRBD1	TGTGCCAGCTCTCGAAATAGGGGGCAGGAGACCCAGTACTTC	CASSRNRGQETQYF
.	TRBV6-1	TRBJ1-4	.	TGTGCCAGCAGTGATGGTGTAGGGGTAGGAGCTAATGAAAAACTGTTTTTT	CASSDGVGVGANEKLFF
once	TRBV11-3	TRBJ1-1	.	TGTGCCAGCAGCTTAGTCCATACGTGCGCACAAATCACTGAAGCTTTCTTT	CASSLVHTCAQITEAFF
.	TRBV7-9	TRBJ2-5	TRBD1	TGTGCCAGCAGCCTAGGACAGGGGTCGGGGGAGACCCAGTACTTC	CASSLGQGSGETQYF
.	TRBV3-1/TRBV3-2	TRBJ1-6	TRBD1	TGTGCCAGCAGCCATGTCGGGACAGGGGTATGGTGGAATTCACCCCTCCACTTT	CASSHVGTGVWWNSPLHF
.	TRBV5-1	TRBJ2-1	TRBD1	TGCGCCAGCACCGCCGACAGGGGATACAATGAGCAGTTCTTC	CASTADRGYNEQFF
.	TRBV27	TRBJ2-7	TRBD1	TGTGCCAGCAGCGGGACAGCATACGAGCAGTACTTC	CASSGTAYEQYF
.	TRBV15	TRBJ1-4	.	TGTGCCACCAGCAGAACTAGGGGTGGGGCAACTAATGAAAAACTGTTTTTT	CATSRTRGGATNEKLFF
.	TRBV29-1	TRBJ1-2	TRBD1	TGCAGCGTTGTTGGCTTTCCGGGACAGGGAACCTCTAACTATGGCTACACCTTC	CSVVGFPGQGTSNYGYTF
few	TRBV5-1	TRBJ2-1	TRBD2	TGCGCCAGCAGCTTGGGACTAGCAGCGGATGAGCAGTTCTTC	CASSLGLAADEQFF